A selection of T cell receptor beta chains follows, all from one sample in a study of shared clonotypes between healthy human individuals. Generated by immunoSEQ multiplex PCR, the TCRdb table keeps only in-frame clones and is missing some. Altogether approximately 500,000 clones are present, 90% to 96% being singletons, with the ten largest covering 0.06%. Sequencing was carried out using naive CD4+ T cells sorted from blood. All receptors derive from a woman in her 30s in good health. The CDR3 runs from the conserved cysteine through the conserved F or W. D genes are given only for firm matches. Clone size, where shown, is once, few, many, or a class for clones that have expanded.

V	J	D	size	DNA	CDR3
TRBV7-6	TRBJ2-3	TRBD2	once	TGTGCCAGCAGCTCAGCCGTGACTAGCGGGAGTCTGAGCACAGATACGCAGTATTTT	CASSSAVTSGSLSTDTQYF
TRBV11-2	TRBJ2-3	TRBD1	.	TGTGCCAGCAGCTTAGTGGGACAGGGAATGGTCACAGATACGCAGTATTTT	CASSLVGQGMVTDTQYF
TRBV9	TRBJ2-3	.	once	TGTGCCAGCAGCGTAGAGTACGGGAGAAGCTCAGATACGCAGTATTTT	CASSVEYGRSSDTQYF
TRBV9	TRBJ1-4	.	.	TGTGCCAGCAGCATACAGGGACGGGGTGAAAAACTGTTTTTT	CASSIQGRGEKLFF
TRBV28	TRBJ1-5	.	.	TGTGCCATCTCTAACCCGGGACGGAGAAATCAGCCCCAGCATTTT	CAISNPGRRNQPQHF
TRBV15	TRBJ1-6	.	.	TGTGCCACCAGCAGAGATCGTGGGAGGGATTCCCTGAATTCACCCCTCCACTTT	CATSRDRGRDSLNSPLHF
TRBV5-1	TRBJ2-7	TRBD2	.	TGCGCCAGCAGCTTGAGTAGCGGGAGATATTACGAGCAGTACTTC	CASSLSSGRYYEQYF
TRBV18	TRBJ1-1	.	.	TGTGCCAGCTCACCAGGGATTAACACTGAAGCTTTCTTT	CASSPGINTEAFF
TRBV5-1	TRBJ2-7	TRBD2	.	TGCGCCAGCAGCATAGGGACTAGCGGTTCCAACGAGCAGTACTTC	CASSIGTSGSNEQYF
TRBV10-2	TRBJ2-1	TRBD2	.	TGCGCCAGCAGTGCGGCGGGAGTAAACTACAATGAGCAGTTCTTC	CASSAAGVNYNEQFF
TRBV30	TRBJ2-7	.	.	TGTGCCTGGAGTGTAGGGGGGGTTAGCTACGAGCAGTACTTC	CAWSVGGVSYEQYF
TRBV2	TRBJ2-1	TRBD2	.	TGTGCCAGCAGCTCCGGGACTAGCTTCAATGAGCAGTTCTTC	CASSSGTSFNEQFF
TRBV11-2	TRBJ1-3	.	.	TGTGCCAGCAGCTGGACAGTCGCCAACGGAAACACCATATATTTT	CASSWTVANGNTIYF
TRBV28	TRBJ2-3	.	.	TGTGCCAGCAGTACCCAGGCTTGGGGGAAAAGCACAGATACGCAGTATTTT	CASSTQAWGKSTDTQYF
TRBV7-9	TRBJ1-3	.	once	TGTGCCAGCAGCTTAGCCTTCGGACCCATCTCTGGAAACACCATATATTTT	CASSLAFGPISGNTIYF
TRBV6-1	TRBJ2-5	.	.	TGTGCCAGCAGTCTCAGGGAACCCCAGTACTTC	CASSLREPQYF
TRBV7-6	TRBJ1-4	.	.	TGTGCCAGCAGCGATGGACAGACGGCCAAAAAACTGTTTTTT	CASSDGQTAKKLFF
TRBV18	TRBJ1-4	.	.	TGTGCCAGCTCACGCTTTGAGGCGCCTAATGAAAAACTGTTTTTT	CASSRFEAPNEKLFF
TRBV7-9	TRBJ1-1	.	.	TGTGCCAGCAGCTTACCGGGGGCTAGGAACACTGAAGCTTTCTTT	CASSLPGARNTEAFF
TRBV27	TRBJ2-7	.	.	TGTGCCAGCAGATCACCCCTCAGGGGCGTCTACGAGCAGTACTTC	CASRSPLRGVYEQYF
TRBV5-1	TRBJ2-4	.	.	TGCGCCAGCAGCTTGGAGTCTAGCGCGTCCGAAAACTTCATTCAGTACTTC	CASSLESSASENFIQYF
TRBV28	TRBJ1-1	TRBD1	.	TGTGCCAGCAGGACAGGGGGTGTGAACACTGAAGCTTTCTTT	CASRTGGVNTEAFF
TRBV11-2	TRBJ2-7	TRBD2	.	TGTGCCAGCAGCCTACGACTAGCGGGAGCTCCTGCCGGCTACGAGCAGTACTTC	CASSLRLAGAPAGYEQYF
TRBV5-4	TRBJ2-5	.	.	TGTGCCAGCAGCTTGATTCCAGAGACCCAGTACTTC	CASSLIPETQYF
TRBV5-1	TRBJ2-1	TRBD2	.	TGCGCCAGCAGCTTAGCTAGCGGGGGCCCCTACAATGAGCAGTTCTTC	CASSLASGGPYNEQFF
TRBV5-1	TRBJ1-4	.	.	TGCGCCAGCAGCATAGGACAGTTTGCAACTAATGAAAAACTGTTTTTT	CASSIGQFATNEKLFF
TRBV19	TRBJ1-5	.	.	TGTGCCAGTAGTAAGGGAGGCAAAAATAGCAATCAGCCCCAGCATTTT	CASSKGGKNSNQPQHF
TRBV28	TRBJ1-2	.	.	TGTGCCAGCGAAACTCCTAGCTATGGCTACACCTTC	CASETPSYGYTF
TRBV19	TRBJ1-1	.	.	TGTGCCAGTAGTCAGTACACTGAAGCTTTCTTT	CASSQYTEAFF
TRBV10-3	TRBJ2-3	.	.	TGTGCCATCAAACCCGGACAGGGCGGGGGAGCGGCAGATACGCAGTATTTT	CAIKPGQGGGAADTQYF
TRBV2	TRBJ2-7	.	.	TGTGCCTTAAGGGGTGAATCCTACGAGCAGTACTTC	CALRGESYEQYF
TRBV5-1	TRBJ1-2	.	.	TGCGCCAGCAGTGCGGGAGCCCTCTATGGCTACACCTTC	CASSAGALYGYTF
TRBV18	TRBJ2-3	.	.	TGTGCCAGCTCACCAACAGGCCCCGATACGCAGTATTTT	CASSPTGPDTQYF
TRBV4-1	TRBJ2-2	.	.	TGCGCCAGCAGCCCATTCGACTTCACCGGGGAGCTGTTTTTT	CASSPFDFTGELFF